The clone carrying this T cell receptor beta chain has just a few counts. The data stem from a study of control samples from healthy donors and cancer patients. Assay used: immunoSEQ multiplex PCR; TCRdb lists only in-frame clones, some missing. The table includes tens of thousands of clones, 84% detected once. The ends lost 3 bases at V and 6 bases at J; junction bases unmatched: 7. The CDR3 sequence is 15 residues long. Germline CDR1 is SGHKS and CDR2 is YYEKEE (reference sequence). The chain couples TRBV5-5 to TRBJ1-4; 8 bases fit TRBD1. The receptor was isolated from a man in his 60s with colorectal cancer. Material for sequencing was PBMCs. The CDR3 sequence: CASSSGAGGYEKLFF. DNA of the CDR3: TGTGCCAGCAGCTCCGGGGCAGGGGGCTATGAAAAACTGTTTTTT.